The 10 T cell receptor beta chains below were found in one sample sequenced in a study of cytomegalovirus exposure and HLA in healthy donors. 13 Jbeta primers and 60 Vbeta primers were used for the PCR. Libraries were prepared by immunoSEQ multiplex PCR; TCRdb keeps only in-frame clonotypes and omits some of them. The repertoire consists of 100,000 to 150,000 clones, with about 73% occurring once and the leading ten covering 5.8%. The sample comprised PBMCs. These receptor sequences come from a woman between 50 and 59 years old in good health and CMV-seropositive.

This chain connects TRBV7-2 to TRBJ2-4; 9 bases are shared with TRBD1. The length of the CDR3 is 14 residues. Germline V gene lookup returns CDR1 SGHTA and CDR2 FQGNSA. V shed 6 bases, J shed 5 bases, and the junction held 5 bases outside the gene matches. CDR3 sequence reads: CASSPTGGQNIQYF. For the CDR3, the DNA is TGTGCCAGCAGTCCCACAGGGGGCCAAAACATTCAGTACTTC.

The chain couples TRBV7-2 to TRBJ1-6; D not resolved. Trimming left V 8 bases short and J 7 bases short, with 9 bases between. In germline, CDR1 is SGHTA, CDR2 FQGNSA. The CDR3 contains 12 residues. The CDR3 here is CASGVYNSPLHF. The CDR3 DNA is TGTGCCAGCGGAGTATACAATTCACCCCTCCACTTT.

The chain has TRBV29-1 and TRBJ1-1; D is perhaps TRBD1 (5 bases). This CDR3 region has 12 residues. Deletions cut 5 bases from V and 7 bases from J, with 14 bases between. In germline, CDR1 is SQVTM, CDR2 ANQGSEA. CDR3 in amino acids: CSVRLVGGEAFF. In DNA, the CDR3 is TGCAGCGTTCGGTTAGTGGGGGGTGAAGCTTTCTTT. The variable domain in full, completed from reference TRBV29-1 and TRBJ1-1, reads SAVISQKPSRDICQRGTSLTIQCQVDSQVTMMFWYRQQPGQSLTLIATANQGSEATYESGFVIDKFPISRPNLTFSTLTVSNMSPEDSSIYLCSVRLVGGEAFFGQGTRLTVV.

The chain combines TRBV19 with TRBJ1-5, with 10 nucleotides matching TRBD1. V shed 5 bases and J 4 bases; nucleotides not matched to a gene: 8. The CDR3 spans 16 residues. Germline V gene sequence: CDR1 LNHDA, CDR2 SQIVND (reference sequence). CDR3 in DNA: TGTGCCAGTAGTGTTCTGACAGGGGGCCGAAATCAGCCCCAGCATTTT. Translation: CASSVLTGGRNQPQHF.

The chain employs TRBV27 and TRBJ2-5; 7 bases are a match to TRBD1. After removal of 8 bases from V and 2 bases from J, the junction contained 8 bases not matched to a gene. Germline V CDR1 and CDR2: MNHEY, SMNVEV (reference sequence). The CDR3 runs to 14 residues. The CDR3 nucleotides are TGTGCCAGCGCCTTCCGGGACAGACAAGAGACCCAGTACTTC. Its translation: CASAFRDRQETQYF.

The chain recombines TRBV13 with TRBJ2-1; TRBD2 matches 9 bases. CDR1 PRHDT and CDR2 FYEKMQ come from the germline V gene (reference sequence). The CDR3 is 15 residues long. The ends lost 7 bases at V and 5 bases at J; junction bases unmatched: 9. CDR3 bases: TGTGCCAGCACCCTGGGACGCGGGGGGGACAATGAGCAGTTCTTC. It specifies CASTLGRGGDNEQFF.

The CDR3 spells CASSTRDRAHQPQHF. As DNA, the CDR3 is TGTGCCAGCAGCACTCGGGACAGGGCCCATCAGCCCCAGCATTTT. The chain joins TRBV7-8 to TRBJ1-5; 9 bases match TRBD1. This CDR3 spans 15 amino acids. V trimming: 5 bases; J trimming: 5 bases; junction bases outside the gene matches: 7. In germline, CDR1 is SGHVS, CDR2 FQNEAQ.

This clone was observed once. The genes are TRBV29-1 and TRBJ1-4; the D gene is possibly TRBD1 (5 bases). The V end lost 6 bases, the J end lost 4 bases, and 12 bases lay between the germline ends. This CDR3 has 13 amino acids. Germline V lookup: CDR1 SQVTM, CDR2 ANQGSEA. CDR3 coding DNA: TGCAGCGTGCTTCAGGGTGGTAATGAAAAACTGTTTTTT. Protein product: CSVLQGGNEKLFF.

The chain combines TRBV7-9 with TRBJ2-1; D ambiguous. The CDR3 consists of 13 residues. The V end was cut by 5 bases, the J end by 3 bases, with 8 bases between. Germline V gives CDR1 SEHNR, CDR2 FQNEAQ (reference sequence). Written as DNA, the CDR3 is TGTGCCAGCAGCCCTCTCGGCTACAATGAGCAGTTCTTC. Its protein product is CASSPLGYNEQFF.

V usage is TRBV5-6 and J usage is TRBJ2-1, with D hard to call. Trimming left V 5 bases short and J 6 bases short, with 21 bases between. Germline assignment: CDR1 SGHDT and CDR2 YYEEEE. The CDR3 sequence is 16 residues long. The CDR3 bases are TGTGCCAGCAGTCCGAAGACTTCCTCGAACTTCAATGAGCAGTTCTTC. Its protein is CASSPKTSSNFNEQFF. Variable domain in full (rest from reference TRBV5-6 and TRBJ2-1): DAGVTQSPTHLIKTRGQQVTLRCSPKSGHDTVSWYQQALGQGPQFIFQYYEEEERQRGNFPDRFSGHQFPNYSSELNVNALLLGDSALYLCASSPKTSSNFNEQFFGPGTRLTVL.